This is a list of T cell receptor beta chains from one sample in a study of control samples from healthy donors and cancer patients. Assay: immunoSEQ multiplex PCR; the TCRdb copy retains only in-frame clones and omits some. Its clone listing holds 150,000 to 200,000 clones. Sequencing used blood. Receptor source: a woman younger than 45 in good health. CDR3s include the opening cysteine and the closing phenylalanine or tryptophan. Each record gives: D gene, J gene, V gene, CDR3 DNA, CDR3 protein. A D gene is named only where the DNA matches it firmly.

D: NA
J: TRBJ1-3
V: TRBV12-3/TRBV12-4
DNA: TGTGCCAGTTGGCCGTTCTCTGAAAACACCATATATTTT
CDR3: CASWPFSENTIYF

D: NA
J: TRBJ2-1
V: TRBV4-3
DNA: TGCGCCAGCAGCCAAGCTGAGAGTCTAACCTACAATGAGCAGTTCTTC
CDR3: CASSQAESLTYNEQFF

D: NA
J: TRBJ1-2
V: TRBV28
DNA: TGTGCCAGCAGTCCCCCCCTTGGAGTCTATGGCTACACCTTC
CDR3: CASSPPLGVYGYTF

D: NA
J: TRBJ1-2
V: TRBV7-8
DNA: TGTGCCAGCAGCTTAGCGGGGGGGGACTATGGCTACACCTTC
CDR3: CASSLAGGDYGYTF

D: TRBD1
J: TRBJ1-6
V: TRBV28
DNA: TGTGCCAGCAGGCCCGACAGGGAAGATTCACCCCTCCACTTT
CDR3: CASRPDREDSPLHF

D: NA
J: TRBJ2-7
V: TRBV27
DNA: TGTGCCAGCAGTTTAATAGGACAGTCCTACGAGCAGTACTTC
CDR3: CASSLIGQSYEQYF

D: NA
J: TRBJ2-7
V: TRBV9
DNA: TGTGCCAGCAGCGTAGCCGGGACGGATTACTCCTACGAGCAGTACTTC
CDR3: CASSVAGTDYSYEQYF

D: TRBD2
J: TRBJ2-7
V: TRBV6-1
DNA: TGTGCCAGCAGTGAAGCGCGGCTAGCGGAGTCCTACGAGCAGTACTTC
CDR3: CASSEARLAESYEQYF

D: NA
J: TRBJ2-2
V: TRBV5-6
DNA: TGTGCCAGCAGCTTGATGACCGGGGAGCTGTTTTTT
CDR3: CASSLMTGELFF

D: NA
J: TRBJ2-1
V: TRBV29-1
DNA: TGCAGCGTTGTAAGTAGCGGCTTGTACAATGAGCAGTTCTTC
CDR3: CSVVSSGLYNEQFF

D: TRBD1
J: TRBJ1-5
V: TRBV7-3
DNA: TGTGCCAGCAGCTGCCGCCCAGGGGGGGGAAGTTATAGCAATCAGCCCCAGCATTTT
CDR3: CASSCRPGGGSYSNQPQHF

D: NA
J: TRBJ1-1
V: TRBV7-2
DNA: TGTGCCAGCAGCTTAGCCAGGGGTGAAGCTTTCTTT
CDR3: CASSLARGEAFF

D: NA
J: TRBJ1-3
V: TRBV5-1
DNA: TGCGCCAGCAGCTTGGGAAGTGGAAACACCATATATTTT
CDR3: CASSLGSGNTIYF

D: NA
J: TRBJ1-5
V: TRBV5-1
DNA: TGCGTGGTACGGGGAATGGGGAGTGCCAATCAGCCCCAGCATTTT
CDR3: CVVRGMGSANQPQHF

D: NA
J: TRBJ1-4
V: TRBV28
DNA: TGTGCCAGTGCGAATGAAAAACTGTTTTTT
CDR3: CASANEKLFF

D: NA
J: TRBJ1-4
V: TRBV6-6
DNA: TGTGCCAGCAGTTACCACCCTGCAACTAATGAAAAACTGTTTTTT
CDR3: CASSYHPATNEKLFF

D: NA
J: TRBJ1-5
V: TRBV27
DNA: TGTGCCAGCAGTCCTACAGGGAGCCAGCCCCAGCATTTT
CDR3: CASSPTGSQPQHF

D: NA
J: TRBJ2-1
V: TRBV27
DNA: TGTGCCAGCAGTTTATCGTGGCGGTCCTACAATGAGCAGTTCTTC
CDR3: CASSLSWRSYNEQFF

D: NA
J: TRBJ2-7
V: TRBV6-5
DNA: TGTGCCAGCAGTTACTCACGGGGTGGGTACGAGCAGTACTTC
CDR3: CASSYSRGGYEQYF

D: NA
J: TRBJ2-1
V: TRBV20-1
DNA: TGCAGTGCTAGGCGGGGCAATGAGCAGTTCTTC
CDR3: CSARRGNEQFF

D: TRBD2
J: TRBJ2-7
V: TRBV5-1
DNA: TGCGCCAGCAGGGGGACTAGCGGAGAACTACTAACGGGGCAGTACTTC
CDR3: CASRGTSGELLTGQYF

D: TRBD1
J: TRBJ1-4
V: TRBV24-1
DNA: TGTGCCACCAGTGATTTCGCCGGGACAGGGGAAGATAGTAATGAAAAACTGTTTTTT
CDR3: CATSDFAGTGEDSNEKLFF

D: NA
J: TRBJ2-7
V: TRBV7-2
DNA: TGTGCCAGCAGCTTTCAGTCCTACGAGCAGTACTTC
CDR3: CASSFQSYEQYF

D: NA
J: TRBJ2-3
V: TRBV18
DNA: TGTGCCAGCTCTTCAAATACAGGGCCATGGGATACGCAGTATTTT
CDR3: CASSSNTGPWDTQYF

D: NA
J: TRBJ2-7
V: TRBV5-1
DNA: TGCGCCAGCAGGGAGGTGTCTCCCCCCTACGAGCAGTACTTC
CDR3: CASREVSPPYEQYF

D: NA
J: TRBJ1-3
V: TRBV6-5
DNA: TGTGCCAGCAGTTACTCACAGGGTTATGGAAACACCATATATTTT
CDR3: CASSYSQGYGNTIYF

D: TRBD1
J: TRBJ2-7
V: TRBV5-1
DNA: TGCGCCAGCGCCCAGGGACAGAGCTCGGACGAGCAGTACTTC
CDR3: CASAQGQSSDEQYF

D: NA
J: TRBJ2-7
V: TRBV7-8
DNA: TGTGCCAGCAGCCCCCGGAGGACAGAAAACTACGAGCAGTACTTC
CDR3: CASSPRRTENYEQYF

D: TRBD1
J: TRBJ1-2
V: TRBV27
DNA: TGTGCCAGCAGTCCCCTTGGGTCAGGGGGGGACTACACCTTC
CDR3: CASSPLGSGGDYTF

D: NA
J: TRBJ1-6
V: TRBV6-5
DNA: TGTGCCAGCAGCCAAGGACGGGGTAATTCACCCCTCCACTTT
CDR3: CASSQGRGNSPLHF

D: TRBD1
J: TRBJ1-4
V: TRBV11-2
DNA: TGTGCCAGCAGCTCTCTCGATTCGACAGGGGTTGAAAAACTGTTTTTT
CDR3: CASSSLDSTGVEKLFF

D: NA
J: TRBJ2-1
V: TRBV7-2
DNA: TGTGCCAGCAGCTTAGCGGGTGTTGCGGTTGACAATGAGCAGTTCTTC
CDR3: CASSLAGVAVDNEQFF